The T cell receptor beta chain under discussion was sequenced for a study of blood T cell repertoires in COVID-19. Looking at the study overall: The study drew acute and convalescent COVID-19 samples from the United States, Italy and Spain.

Germline V CDR1 and CDR2: SGHNT, YYREEE (reference sequence). CDR3 length: 16 residues. V dropped 0 bases and J dropped 0; count of bases not matched to a gene: 6. This table comes from immunoSEQ multiplex PCR, and its TCRdb copy is limited to in-frame clones, with some not included. The data contain hundreds of thousands of clones, 83% of them singletons. The chain has TRBV5-4 and TRBJ2-7; 7 bases agree with TRBD1. The sequencing input was peripheral blood. The sequence derives from a woman aged 45-65 years who had recovered from COVID-19. Written as DNA, the CDR3 is TGTGCCAGCAGCTTGGGACAGGGATCACCCTCCTACGAGCAGTACTTC. Encoded protein: CASSLGQGSPSYEQYF.